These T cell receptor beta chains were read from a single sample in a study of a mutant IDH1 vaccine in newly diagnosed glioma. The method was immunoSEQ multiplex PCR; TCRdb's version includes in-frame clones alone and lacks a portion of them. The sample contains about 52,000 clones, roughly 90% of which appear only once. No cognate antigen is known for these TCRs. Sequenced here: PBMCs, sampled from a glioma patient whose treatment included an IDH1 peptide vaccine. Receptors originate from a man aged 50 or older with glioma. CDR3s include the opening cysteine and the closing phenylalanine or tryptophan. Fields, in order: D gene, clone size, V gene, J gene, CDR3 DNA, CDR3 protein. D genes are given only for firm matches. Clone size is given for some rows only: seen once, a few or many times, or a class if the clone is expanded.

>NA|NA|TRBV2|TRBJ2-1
TGTGCCAGCAGTGACAATCCGCAGGGCCAGGGGAATGAGCAGTTCTTC
CASSDNPQGQGNEQFF
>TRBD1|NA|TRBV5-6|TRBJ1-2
TGTGCCAGCAGCGGCCGGGACAGTAACTATGGCTACACCTTC
CASSGRDSNYGYTF
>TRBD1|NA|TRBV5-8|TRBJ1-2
TGTGCCAGCAGGCGGACAGGGCGCTATGGCTACACCTTC
CASRRTGRYGYTF
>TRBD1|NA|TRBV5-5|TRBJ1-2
TGTGCCAGCAGGCAAGGACGAATGACAGGGGTAAACTATGGCTACACCTTC
CASRQGRMTGVNYGYTF
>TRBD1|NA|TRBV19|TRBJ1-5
TGTGCCAGTAGTCCTCGGACAGGACGACAGCCCCAGCATTTT
CASSPRTGRQPQHF
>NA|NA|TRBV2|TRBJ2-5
TGTGCCAGCACCCGAGACGGAAAGGGACCAGAGACCCAGTACTTC
CASTRDGKGPETQYF
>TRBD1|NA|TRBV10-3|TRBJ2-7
TGTGCCATCAGTGAGTCGACAGGGCCCATCGAGCAGTACTTC
CAISESTGPIEQYF
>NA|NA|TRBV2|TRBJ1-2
TGTGCCAGCAGTGTTGCCGTGGGCTACACCTTC
CASSVAVGYTF
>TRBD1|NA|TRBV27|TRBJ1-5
TGTGCCAGCAGATACAGGGGGCTGGGCAATCAGCCCCAGCATTTT
CASRYRGLGNQPQHF
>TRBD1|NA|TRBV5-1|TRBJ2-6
TGCGCCAGCAGCTTGGTGTACAGGGGAGCTGGGGCCAACGTCCTGACTTTC
CASSLVYRGAGANVLTF
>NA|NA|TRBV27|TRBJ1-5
TGTGCCAGCAACCGGGGAGCGGATCAGCCCCAGCATTTT
CASNRGADQPQHF
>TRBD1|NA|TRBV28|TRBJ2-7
TGTGCCAGCAGATCTCCCGGGACAGGGTCCTACGAGCAGTACTTC
CASRSPGTGSYEQYF
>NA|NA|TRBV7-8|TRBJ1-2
TGTGCCAGCAGCCCGAGGCTCACAGCCTACTATGGCTACACCTTC
CASSPRLTAYYGYTF
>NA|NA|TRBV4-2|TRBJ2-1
TGTGCCAGCAGCCTCCTGGTGCAGTTCTTC
CASSLLVQFF
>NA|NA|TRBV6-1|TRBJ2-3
TGTGCCAGCAGTGCCCCTCCGGGGTCGCAGTATTTT
CASSAPPGSQYF
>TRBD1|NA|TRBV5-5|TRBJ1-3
TGTGCCAGCAGCCCTGACAGGGTTCATGGAAACACCATATATTTT
CASSPDRVHGNTIYF
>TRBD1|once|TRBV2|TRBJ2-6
TGTGCCAGCAGTGAAAAGACAGGGGTTGGGGCCAACGTCCTGACTTTC
CASSEKTGVGANVLTF
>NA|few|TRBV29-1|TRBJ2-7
TGCAGCGGGTGGGACGGTTCCTACGAGCAGTACTTC
CSGWDGSYEQYF
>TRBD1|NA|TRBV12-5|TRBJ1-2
TGTGCTAGTGGTTTGGCCCCCGGGACAGGGGACTATGGCTACACCTTC
CASGLAPGTGDYGYTF
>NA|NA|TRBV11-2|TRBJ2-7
TGTGCCAGCAGCTTAGCCGGTTTTTACGAGCAGTACTTC
CASSLAGFYEQYF
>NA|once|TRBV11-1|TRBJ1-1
TGTGCCAGCAGCTTTGCCAGGGAAGCTTTCTTT
CASSFAREAFF
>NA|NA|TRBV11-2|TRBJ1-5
TGTGCCAGCAGCGGACGTGTCGCAGGGTCAAATCAGCCCCAGCATTTT
CASSGRVAGSNQPQHF
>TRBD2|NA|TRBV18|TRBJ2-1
TGTGCCAGCTCGCCAGACCGGGGGGTTGCTGGTGAGCAGTTCTTC
CASSPDRGVAGEQFF
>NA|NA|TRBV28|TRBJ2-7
TGTGCCAGCAGTTTATTAGGTTTACGTCGGGACGAGCAGTACTTC
CASSLLGLRRDEQYF
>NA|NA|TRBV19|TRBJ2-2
TGTGCCACCCACCCAGGGCATGCCGGGGAGCTGTTTTTT
CATHPGHAGELFF
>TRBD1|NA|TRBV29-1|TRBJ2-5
TGCAGTGTGGGGACCAGGCAGGGGGAATTCGAGACCCAGTACTTC
CSVGTRQGEFETQYF
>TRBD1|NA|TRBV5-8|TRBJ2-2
TGTGCCAGCAGGGGGACAGGGCTCACCGGGGAGCTGTTTTTT
CASRGTGLTGELFF
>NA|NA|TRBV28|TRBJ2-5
TGTGCCAGCTGGCAGAAAGAGACCCAGTACTTC
CASWQKETQYF
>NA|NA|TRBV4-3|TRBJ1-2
TGCGCCAGCAGCCAAGAATACTTCAACAGCCTTTTTAACTATGGCTACACCTTC
CASSQEYFNSLFNYGYTF
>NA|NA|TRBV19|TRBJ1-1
TGTGCCAGTAGTGTCGTCCGGGTGAACACTGAAGCTTTCTTT
CASSVVRVNTEAFF
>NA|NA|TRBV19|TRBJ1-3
TGTGCCAGTAGCCTGGGGGGGAGAAGCTCTGGAAACACCATATATTTT
CASSLGGRSSGNTIYF
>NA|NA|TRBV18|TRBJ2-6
TGTGCCAGCTCACCGCCTGGGGTGTACGTCTCTGGGGCCAACGTCCTGACTTTC
CASSPPGVYVSGANVLTF
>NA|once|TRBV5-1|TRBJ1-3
TGCGCCAGCAGCCGGACGGCCGCGTATGGGTCCCCAATATATTTT
CASSRTAAYGSPIYF
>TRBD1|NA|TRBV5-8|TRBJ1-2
TGTGCCAGCAGCCGGGGACAGCCAACTAACTATGGCTACACCTTC
CASSRGQPTNYGYTF
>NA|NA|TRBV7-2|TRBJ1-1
TGTGCCAGCACCCGATGGGGCGGAGACACTGAAGCTTTCTTT
CASTRWGGDTEAFF
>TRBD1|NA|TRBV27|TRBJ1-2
TGTGCCAGCTGGGACAGATCCTATTATGGCTACACCTTC
CASWDRSYYGYTF
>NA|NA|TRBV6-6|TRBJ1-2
TGTGCCAGCAGTTATGAAGGGGGGAACTATGGCTACACCTTC
CASSYEGGNYGYTF
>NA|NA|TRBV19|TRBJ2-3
TGTGCCAGTAGTACCACCCACACAGATACGCAGTATTTT
CASSTTHTDTQYF
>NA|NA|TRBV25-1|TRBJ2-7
TGTGCCAGCAGTGGGCTTGGGGGGTACGAGCAGTACTTC
CASSGLGGYEQYF
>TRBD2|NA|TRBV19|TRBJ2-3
TGTGCCAGTATCGGTGGGCTAGCGGGGACAGATACGCAGTATTTT
CASIGGLAGTDTQYF
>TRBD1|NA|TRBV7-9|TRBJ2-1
TGTGCCAGCAGACCCCTGGAAGGCGGGGGGACAGGGGCGTGGAATGAGCAGTTCTTC
CASRPLEGGGTGAWNEQFF
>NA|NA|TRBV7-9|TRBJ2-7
TGTGCCAGCAGCGCGGACTATTACGAGCAGTACTTC
CASSADYYEQYF
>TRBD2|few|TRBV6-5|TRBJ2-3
TGTGCCAGCAGATGGACTAGCGGGAGGGGTCATACGCAGTATTTT
CASRWTSGRGHTQYF
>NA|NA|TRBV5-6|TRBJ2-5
TGTGCCAGCAGCTTGGTGGGGGCAAGCCAAGAGACCCAGTACTTC
CASSLVGASQETQYF
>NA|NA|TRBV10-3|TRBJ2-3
TGTGCCATCAGTGAGTATCGGGATACGCAGTATTTT
CAISEYRDTQYF
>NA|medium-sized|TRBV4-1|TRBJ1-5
TGCGCCAGCAGCCAAGTTGGAGGTACTCCCCTGTTTACGCCCCAGCATTTT
CASSQVGGTPLFTPQHF
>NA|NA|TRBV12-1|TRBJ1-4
TGTGCCAGCAGCTTTCCGGACAGTTCTAATGAAAAACTGTTTTTT
CASSFPDSSNEKLFF
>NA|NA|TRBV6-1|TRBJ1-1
TGTGCCAGCATCAGGGGTGACAACATGAACACTGAAGCTTTCTTT
CASIRGDNMNTEAFF
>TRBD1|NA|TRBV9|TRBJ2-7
TGTGCCAGCAGCGTCTCCGGGACAGGGGGCTACGAGCAGTACTTC
CASSVSGTGGYEQYF
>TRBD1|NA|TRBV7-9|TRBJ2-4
TGTGCCAGCAGCTCCGGGGGACAGGCGCCAAAAGCCAAAAACATTCAGTACTTC
CASSSGGQAPKAKNIQYF
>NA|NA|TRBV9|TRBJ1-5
TGTGCCAGCAGCGTAGGTTTGGGAGGGGTGAATCAGCCCCAGCATTTT
CASSVGLGGVNQPQHF
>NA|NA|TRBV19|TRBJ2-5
TGTGCCAGTAGTATGGGGACCGCTCCTCAAGAGACCCAGTACTTC
CASSMGTAPQETQYF
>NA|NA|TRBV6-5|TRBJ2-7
TGTGCCAGCAGTTACGGCTTTGGCTCCTACGAGCAGTACTTC
CASSYGFGSYEQYF
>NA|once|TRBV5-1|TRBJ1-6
TGCGCCAGCCGACGACAGGCAGACAATTCACCCCTCCACTTT
CASRRQADNSPLHF
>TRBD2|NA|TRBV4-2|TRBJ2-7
TGTGCCAGCAGCCAAGAGGGGAGCGGGATCTACGAGCAGTACTTC
CASSQEGSGIYEQYF